This T cell receptor beta chain was retrieved from a study of blood T cell repertoires in COVID-19. The protocol was immunoSEQ multiplex PCR, while the TCRdb copy is restricted to in-frame clones and leaves out a portion. This sample yields about 200,000 clones, of which around 80% are seen a single time; about 5.5% belongs to the top ten. There are 15 residues in the CDR3. Germline V gives CDR1 LGHDT, CDR2 YNNKEL (reference sequence). Trimming removed 5 bases at V and 1 base at J, with 15 bases between. The chain links TRBV3-1 (or the pseudogene TRBV3-2) to TRBJ2-7; possible D gene TRBD2, 7 bases. The TCR comes from a woman between 65 and 79 years old with acute or convalescent COVID-19. Sequencing used peripheral blood. DNA for the CDR3: TGTGCCAGCAGCGGGGGGGCGCTACGTTCCTACGAGCAGTACTTC. This sequence encodes CASSGGALRSYEQYF.